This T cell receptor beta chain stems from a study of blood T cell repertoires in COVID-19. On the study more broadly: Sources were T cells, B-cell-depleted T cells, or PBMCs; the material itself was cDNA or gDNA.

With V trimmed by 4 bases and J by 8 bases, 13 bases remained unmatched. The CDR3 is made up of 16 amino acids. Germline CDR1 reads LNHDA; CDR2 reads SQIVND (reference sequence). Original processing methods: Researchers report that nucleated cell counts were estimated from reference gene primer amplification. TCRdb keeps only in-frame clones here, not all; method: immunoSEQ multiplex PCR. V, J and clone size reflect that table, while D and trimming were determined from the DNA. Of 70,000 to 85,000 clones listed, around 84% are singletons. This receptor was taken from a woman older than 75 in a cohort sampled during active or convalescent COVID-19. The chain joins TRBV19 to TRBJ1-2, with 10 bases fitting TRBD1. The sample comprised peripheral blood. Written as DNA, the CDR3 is TGTGCCAGTAGTACCCCGACAGGGGGCGATTCGAGAGGCTACACCTTC. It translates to CASSTPTGGDSRGYTF.